This T cell receptor beta chain was sequenced for a study of blood T cells in healthy people across ages. For the second PCR, which ran for about 7 to 12 cycles, a sample-barcoded 5' primer and a J-beta primer mix were used. MiXCR, run by TCRdb on the 5' RACE reads, gives a single entry per CDR3 protein. The sample has 850,000 to 1,300,000 distinct CDR3 sequences, roughly 45% seen once. The germline CDR1 and CDR2 sequences are WNHNN and SYGVQD (reference sequence). The CDR3 extends over 12 amino acids. The V and J ends lost 8 bases and 5 bases respectively, with 13 bases between them. Material for sequencing was blood. V and J are TRBV10-1 and TRBJ2-7; D might be TRBD2 (6 bases). This receptor was obtained from a woman in her fifties or sixties in good health. The chain's CDR3 is CASSREINEQYF. The CDR3 coding sequence is TGCGCCAGCTCCCGGGAGATCAACGAGCAGTACTTC.